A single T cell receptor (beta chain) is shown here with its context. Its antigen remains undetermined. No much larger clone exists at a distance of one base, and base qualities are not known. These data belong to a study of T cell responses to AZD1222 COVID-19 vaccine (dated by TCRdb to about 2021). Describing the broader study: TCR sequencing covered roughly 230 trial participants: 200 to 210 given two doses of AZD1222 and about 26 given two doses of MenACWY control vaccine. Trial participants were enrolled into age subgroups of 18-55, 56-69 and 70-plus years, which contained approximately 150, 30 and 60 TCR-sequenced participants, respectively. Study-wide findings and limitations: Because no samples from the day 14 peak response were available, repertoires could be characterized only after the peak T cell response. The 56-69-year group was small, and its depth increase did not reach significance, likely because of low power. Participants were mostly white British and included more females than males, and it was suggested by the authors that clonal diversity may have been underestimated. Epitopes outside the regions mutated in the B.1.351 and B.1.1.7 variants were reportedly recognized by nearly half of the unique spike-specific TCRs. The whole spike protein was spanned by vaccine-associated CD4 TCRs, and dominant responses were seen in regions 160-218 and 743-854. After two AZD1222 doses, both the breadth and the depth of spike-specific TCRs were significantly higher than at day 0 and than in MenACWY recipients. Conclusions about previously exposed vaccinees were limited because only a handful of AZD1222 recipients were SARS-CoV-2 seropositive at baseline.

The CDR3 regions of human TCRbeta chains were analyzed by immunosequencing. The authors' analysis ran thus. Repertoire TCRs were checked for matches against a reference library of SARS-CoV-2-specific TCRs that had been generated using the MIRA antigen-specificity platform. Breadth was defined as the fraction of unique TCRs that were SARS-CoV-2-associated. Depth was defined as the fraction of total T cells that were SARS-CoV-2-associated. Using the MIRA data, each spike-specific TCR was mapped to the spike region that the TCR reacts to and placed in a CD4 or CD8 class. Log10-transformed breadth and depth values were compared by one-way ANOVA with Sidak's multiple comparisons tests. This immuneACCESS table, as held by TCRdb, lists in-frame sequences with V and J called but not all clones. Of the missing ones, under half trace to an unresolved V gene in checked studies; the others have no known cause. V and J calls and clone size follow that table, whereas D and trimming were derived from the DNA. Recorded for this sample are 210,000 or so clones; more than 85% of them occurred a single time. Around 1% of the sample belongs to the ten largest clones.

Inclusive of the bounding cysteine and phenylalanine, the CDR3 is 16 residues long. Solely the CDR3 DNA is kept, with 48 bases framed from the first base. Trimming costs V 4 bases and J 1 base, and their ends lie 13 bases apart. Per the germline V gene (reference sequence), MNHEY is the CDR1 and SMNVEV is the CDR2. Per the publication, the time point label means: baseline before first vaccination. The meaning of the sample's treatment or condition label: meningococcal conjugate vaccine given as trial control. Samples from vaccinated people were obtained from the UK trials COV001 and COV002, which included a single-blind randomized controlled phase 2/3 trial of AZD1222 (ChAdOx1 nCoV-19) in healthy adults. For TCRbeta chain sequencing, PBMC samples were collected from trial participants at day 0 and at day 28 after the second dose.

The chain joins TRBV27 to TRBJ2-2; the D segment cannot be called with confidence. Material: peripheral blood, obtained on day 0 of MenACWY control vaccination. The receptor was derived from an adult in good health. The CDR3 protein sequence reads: CASSYSRNLNTGELFF. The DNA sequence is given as TGTGCCAGCAGTTACAGCAGAAATTTGAACACCGGGGAGCTGTTTTTT.